Listed here are 20 T cell receptor beta chains from one sample, sequenced in a study of T-cell memory formation after mild COVID-19. TCRdb fed the 5' RACE reads into MiXCR, producing one record per CDR3 protein. The table has around 510,000 distinct CDR3 sequences, 20% to 25% seen once. The sample taken for sequencing was PBMCs or a T cell subset sorted from them (not recorded which). These receptor sequences come from an adult woman who had mild COVID-19 (a few samples of this study predate the infection). Cell type and time point are not known.

This sequence joins TRBV4-1 and TRBJ2-7; possible D gene TRBD1, 7 bases. From germline, CDR1 is MGHRA and CDR2 YSYEKL. The CDR3 contains 17 residues. V lost 1 base and J 3 bases, leaving 19 bases between the germline ends. CDR3 in amino acids: CASSQGGTDWLHYEQYF. The CDR3, as DNA: TGCGCCAGCAGCCAAGGCGGGACAGACTGGCTGCACTACGAGCAGTACTTC.

This sequence joins TRBV3-1 and TRBJ2-7; possibly TRBD1 or TRBD2 for D (5 bases each). CDR1 is LGHDT, CDR2 YNNKEL, per germline (reference sequence). V lost 4 bases, J lost 2 bases, and 18 bases lay in between. This CDR3 has 16 amino acids. CDR3 sequence reads: CASSLDYRDGPYEQYF. As DNA, the CDR3 is TGTGCCAGCAGCCTGGATTACCGGGACGGTCCCTACGAGCAGTACTTC.

The gene calls are TRBV12-3 or TRBV12-4 and TRBJ1-2; 8 nucleotides match TRBD1. The trim removed 0 bases at V and 0 bases at J, leaving 0 bases unmatched. This CDR3 has 15 residues. The CDR3 nucleotides are TGTGCCAGCAGTTTAGCGGGACAGGCTAACTATGGCTACACCTTC. Protein sequence: CASSLAGQANYGYTF.

The V call is TRBV6-5, the J call TRBJ2-7, with 16 bases aligning to TRBD2. CDR1 and CDR2 from the germline V gene are MNHEY and SVGAGI. The CDR3 length is 21 residues. Trimming cost V 6 bases and J 2 bases; bases outside gene matches: 19. The CDR3 region is CASRDYQPLGLAGGLTYEQYF. The CDR3 nucleotides are TGTGCCAGCAGGGACTATCAACCCTTGGGACTAGCGGGAGGGCTTACCTACGAGCAGTACTTC.

CDR3 nucleotides: TGCGCCAGCAGCCAAGAGTTAGTATGGGAGACCCAGTACTTC. It specifies CASSQELVWETQYF. V is TRBV4-1 and J is TRBJ2-5; D is uncertain. From germline, CDR1 is MGHRA and CDR2 YSYEKL. V lost 0 bases, J lost 5 bases, and 10 bases lay in between. The CDR3 consists of 14 residues.

This rearrangement joins TRBV29-1 to TRBJ2-3, with 8 bases aligning to TRBD2. In germline, CDR1 is SQVTM, CDR2 ANQGSEA. The CDR3 loop spans 15 amino acids. The V and J ends lost 3 bases and 6 bases, in that order; junction bases with no gene match: 11. CDR3 in DNA: TGCAGCGTTGAGTTAGGCGGGGGGACGTTGGATACGCAGTATTTT. Its translation is CSVELGGGTLDTQYF.

This chain joins TRBV5-1 and TRBJ2-7, with TRBD2 matching over 8 bases. CDR3 length equals 13 residues. J was trimmed by 5 bases and V by 0 bases; bases with no gene match: 1. The germline CDR1 and CDR2 sequences are SGHRS and YFSETQ. The CDR3: CASSLVGLDEQYF. CDR3 nucleotides: TGCGCCAGCAGCTTGGTGGGACTAGACGAGCAGTACTTC.

This chain uses TRBV12-3 or TRBV12-4 with TRBJ1-1; TRBD1 agrees at 10 bases. CDR3 length equals 14 residues. Trimming at V came to 7 bases and at J to 4 bases, leaving 6 bases not matched to a gene. CDR3 loop: CASTRQGASTEAFF. CDR3 bases: TGTGCCAGCACTCGACAGGGGGCTAGCACTGAAGCTTTCTTT.

The chain carries TRBV20-1 and TRBJ2-2; maybe TRBD2 (7 bases). The CDR3 runs to 14 residues. V dropped 4 bases and J dropped 4 bases, with 13 bases sitting between them. The V gene's germline CDR1 is DFQATT and CDR2 SNEGSKA (reference sequence). CDR3 sequence reads: CSATRGGSTGELFF. The DNA of the CDR3 is TGCAGTGCTACGAGGGGGGGTAGCACCGGGGAGCTGTTTTTT.

The V call is TRBV11-2, the J call TRBJ2-5, with 7 nucleotides matching TRBD1. J was trimmed by 4 bases and V by 2 bases; bases with no gene match: 19. Germline V gene data show CDR1 as SGHAT and CDR2 as FQNNGV. This CDR3 spans 19 amino acids. The CDR3 nucleotides read TGTGCCAGCAGCTTAACGACCCAAACAGGGGCCTTAAGACGAGAGACCCAGTACTTC. This gives the protein CASSLTTQTGALRRETQYF.

This chain connects TRBV20-1 to TRBJ1-4; 7 bases are shared with TRBD1. Germline CDR1 is DFQATT and CDR2 is SNEGSKA (reference sequence). The CDR3 consists of 12 residues. For the CDR3, the DNA is TGCGGCGCAGGGGGGGCTCGAGAAAAACTGTTTTTT. It specifies CGAGGAREKLFF.

DNA of the CDR3: TGTGCCAGCTCAACGCAGCGAGGTGAAAAACTGTTTTTT. Translating it yields CASSTQRGEKLFF. The V call is TRBV18, the J call TRBJ1-4, with D hard to call. The V gene lost 5 bases and the J gene lost 7 bases, with 11 bases spanning the gap. CDR3 length: 13 amino acids. Germline CDR1 and CDR2: KGHSH and LQKENI.

This clonotype was detected only a few times. The J gene is TRBJ2-5, the V gene TRBV29-1; the match to TRBD2 covers 7 bases. The CDR3 totals 14 residues. Germline-derived CDR1 and CDR2 are SQVTM and ANQGSEA. J lost 2 bases, V lost 4 bases, and 7 bases had no gene match. The CDR3 DNA follows: TGCAGCGTTGGAGTTCCGGGGGGTCAAGAGACCCAGTACTTC. Amino acids: CSVGVPGGQETQYF.

This chain's CDR3 is CASSQWTGGEETQYF. In DNA form, the CDR3 reads TGCGCCAGCAGCCAATGGACAGGGGGCGAGGAGACCCAGTACTTC. V usage is TRBV4-3 and J usage is TRBJ2-5, with 11 nucleotides matching TRBD1. This CDR3 has 15 amino acids. V trimming: 2 bases; J trimming: 5 bases; junction bases outside the gene matches: 4. In germline, CDR1 is LGHNA, CDR2 YSLEER.

This clonotype showed up just a few times. The rearrangement uses TRBV7-9 and TRBJ2-3; D ambiguous. The V gene's germline CDR1 is SEHNR and CDR2 FQNEAQ (reference sequence). The germline V and J ends were trimmed by 1 base and 5 bases, with 7 bases remaining between them. The CDR3 is made up of 13 amino acids. CDR3 sequence: CASSLVEEDTQYF. The CDR3 DNA is TGTGCCAGCAGCTTAGTAGAGGAAGATACGCAGTATTTT.

This clonotype was seen only a few times. V usage is TRBV4-1 and J usage is TRBJ1-2; tentative D call: TRBD1 (6 bases). The germline gives CDR1 MGHRA, CDR2 YSYEKL. Trimming cost V 4 bases and J 6 bases, with 15 bases left between them. The CDR3 runs to 14 residues. The DNA for the CDR3 is TGCGCCAGCAGCCCTAACAGGGTCGTACATGGCTACACCTTC. Its translation: CASSPNRVVHGYTF.

The chain carries TRBV20-1 and TRBJ2-2; 10 bases are a match to TRBD2. Germline loops: CDR1 DFQATT, CDR2 SNEGSKA (reference sequence). With V trimmed by 6 bases and J by 3 bases, 4 bases remained unmatched. There are 14 residues in the CDR3. In DNA form, the CDR3 reads TGCAGTGCGCGGACTAGCGGAGACACCGGGGAGCTGTTTTTT. It codes for CSARTSGDTGELFF.

There are a few counts of this clonotype. The gene calls are TRBV6-1 and TRBJ2-1; perhaps TRBD1 as D (5 bases). CDR1 and CDR2 from the germline V gene are MNHNS and SASEGT. The ends were cut back, 6 bases at V and 9 bases at J, with 15 bases in the middle. The CDR3 extends over 13 amino acids. CDR3 DNA sequence: TGTGCCAGCAGGGACATCGCGAAGGCTGAGCAGTTCTTC. It specifies CASRDIAKAEQFF.

The chain recombines TRBV3-1 with TRBJ2-6; a possible D gene is TRBD1 (5 bases). The CDR3 is 15 residues long. Germline CDR1 reads LGHDT; CDR2 reads YNNKEL (reference sequence). V lost 2 bases to trimming and J lost 3 bases, with 8 bases between them. This CDR3 reads CASSQQGDGANVLTF. CDR3 coding DNA: TGTGCCAGCAGCCAACAAGGGGATGGGGCCAACGTCCTGACTTTC.

CDR3 region: CATRGLAADTQYF. Written as DNA, the CDR3 is TGTGCCACCCGGGGACTAGCGGCAGATACGCAGTATTTT. This rearrangement joins TRBV7-9 to TRBJ2-3; 11 nucleotides match TRBD2. This CDR3 spans 13 amino acids. With 10 bases clipped from V and 4 bases from J, the junction kept 4 bases outside the gene matches. The germline V gene encodes CDR1 SEHNR and CDR2 FQNEAQ (reference sequence).